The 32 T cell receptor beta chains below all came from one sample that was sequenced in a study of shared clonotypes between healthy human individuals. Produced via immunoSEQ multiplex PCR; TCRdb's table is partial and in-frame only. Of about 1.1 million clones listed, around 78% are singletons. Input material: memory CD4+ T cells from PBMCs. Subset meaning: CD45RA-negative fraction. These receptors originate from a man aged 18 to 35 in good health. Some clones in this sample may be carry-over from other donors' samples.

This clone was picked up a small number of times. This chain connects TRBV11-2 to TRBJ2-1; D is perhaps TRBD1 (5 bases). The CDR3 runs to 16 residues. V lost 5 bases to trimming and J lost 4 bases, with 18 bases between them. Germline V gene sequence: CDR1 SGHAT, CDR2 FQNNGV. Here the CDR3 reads CASSQFLRGIYNEQFF. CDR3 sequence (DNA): TGTGCCAGCAGCCAATTCTTAAGGGGTATTTACAATGAGCAGTTCTTC.

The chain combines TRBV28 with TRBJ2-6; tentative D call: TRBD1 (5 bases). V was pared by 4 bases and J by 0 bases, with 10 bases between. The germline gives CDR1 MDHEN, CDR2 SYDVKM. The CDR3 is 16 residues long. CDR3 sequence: CASSSQGDSGANVLTF. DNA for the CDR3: TGTGCCAGCAGTTCCCAAGGGGACTCTGGGGCCAACGTCCTGACTTTC.

CDR3 DNA sequence: TGTGCCCAGAGACGGGGAGGAGTGGGGAGCTCACCCCTCCACTTT. This sequence encodes CAQRRGGVGSSPLHF. This chain uses TRBV2 with TRBJ1-6; D remains ambiguous. The CDR3 runs to 15 residues. Germline V lookup: CDR1 SNHLY, CDR2 FYNNEI. The germline V and J ends were trimmed by 11 bases and 10 bases, with 24 bases remaining between them.

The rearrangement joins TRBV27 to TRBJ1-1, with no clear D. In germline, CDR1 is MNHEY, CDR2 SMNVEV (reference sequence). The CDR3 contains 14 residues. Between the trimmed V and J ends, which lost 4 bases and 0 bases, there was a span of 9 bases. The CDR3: CASSSRTVNTEAFF. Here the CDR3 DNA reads TGTGCCAGCAGTTCACGGACGGTGAACACTGAAGCTTTCTTT.

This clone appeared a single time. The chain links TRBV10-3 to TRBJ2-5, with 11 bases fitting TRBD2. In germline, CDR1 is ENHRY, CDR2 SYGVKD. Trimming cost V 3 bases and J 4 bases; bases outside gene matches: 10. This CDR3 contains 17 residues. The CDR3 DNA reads TGTGCCATCAGTGATGCAGGGAGACTAGCGGGACGAGAGACCCAGTACTTC. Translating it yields CAISDAGRLAGRETQYF.

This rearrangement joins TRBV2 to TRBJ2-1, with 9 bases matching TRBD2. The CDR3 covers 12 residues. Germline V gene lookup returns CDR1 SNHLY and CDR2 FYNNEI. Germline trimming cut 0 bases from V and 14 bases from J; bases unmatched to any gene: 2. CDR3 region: CASSEAASGEFF. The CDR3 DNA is TGTGCCAGCAGTGAAGCGGCTAGCGGGGAGTTCTTC.

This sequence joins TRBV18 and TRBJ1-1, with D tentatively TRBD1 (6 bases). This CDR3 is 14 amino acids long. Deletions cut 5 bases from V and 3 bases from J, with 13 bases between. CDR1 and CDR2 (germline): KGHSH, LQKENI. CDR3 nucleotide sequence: TGTGCCAGCTCATTCAGGACAGACCACACTGAAGCTTTCTTT. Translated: CASSFRTDHTEAFF.

CDR3 nucleotide sequence: TGTGCCATCAGTTCCGGAAACAGGGATGAAAAACTGTTTTTT. Protein: CAISSGNRDEKLFF. J is TRBJ1-4 and V is TRBV10-3, with a weak D call TRBD1 (6 bases). The CDR3 spans 14 residues. Trimming took 5 bases from V and 6 from J, leaving 13 bases between them. Germline CDR1 and CDR2: ENHRY and SYGVKD.

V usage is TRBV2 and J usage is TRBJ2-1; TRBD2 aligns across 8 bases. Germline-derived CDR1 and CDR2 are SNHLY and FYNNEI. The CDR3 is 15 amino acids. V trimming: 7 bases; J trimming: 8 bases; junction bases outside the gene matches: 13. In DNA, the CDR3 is TGTGCCAGCACCCTATCCAGCGGGAGTATTGATGAGCAGTTCTTC. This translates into CASTLSSGSIDEQFF.

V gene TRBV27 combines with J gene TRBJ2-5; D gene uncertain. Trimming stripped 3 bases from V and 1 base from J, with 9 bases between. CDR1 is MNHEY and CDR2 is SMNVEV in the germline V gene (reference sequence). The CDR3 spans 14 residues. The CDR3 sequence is CASSFEPFQETQYF. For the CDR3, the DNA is TGTGCCAGCAGTTTTGAGCCCTTCCAAGAGACCCAGTACTTC.

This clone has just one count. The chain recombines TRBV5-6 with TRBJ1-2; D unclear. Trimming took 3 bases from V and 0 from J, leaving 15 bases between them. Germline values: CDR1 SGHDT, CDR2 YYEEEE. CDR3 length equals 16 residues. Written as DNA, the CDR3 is TGTGCCAGCAGCTCCCTGCTGGTAAGAGCTAACTATGGCTACACCTTC. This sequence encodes CASSSLLVRANYGYTF.

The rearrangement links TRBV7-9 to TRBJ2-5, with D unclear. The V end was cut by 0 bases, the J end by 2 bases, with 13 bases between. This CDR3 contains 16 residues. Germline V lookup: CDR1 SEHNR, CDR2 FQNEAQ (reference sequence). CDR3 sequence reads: CASSLARYGVQETQYF. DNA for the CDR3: TGTGCCAGCAGCTTAGCCAGATATGGGGTGCAAGAGACCCAGTACTTC.

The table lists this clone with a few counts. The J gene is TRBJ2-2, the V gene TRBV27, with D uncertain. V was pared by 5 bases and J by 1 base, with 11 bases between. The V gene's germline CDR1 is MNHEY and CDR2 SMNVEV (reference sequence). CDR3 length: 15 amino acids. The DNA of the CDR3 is TGTGCCAGCAGTCCTCGGGCAGGGAACACCGGGGAGCTGTTTTTT. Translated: CASSPRAGNTGELFF.

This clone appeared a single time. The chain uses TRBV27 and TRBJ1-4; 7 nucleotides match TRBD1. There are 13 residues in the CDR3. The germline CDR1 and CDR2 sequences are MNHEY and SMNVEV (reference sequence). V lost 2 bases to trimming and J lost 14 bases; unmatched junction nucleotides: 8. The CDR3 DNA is TGTGCCAGCAGTTTAGGCCCCCGACAGGGCCTGTTTTTT. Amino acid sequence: CASSLGPRQGLFF.

The DNA for the CDR3 is TGTGCCAGCAGCTTTGAGTGGGTGTACTCTGAGCAGTTCTTC. Protein: CASSFEWVYSEQFF. V usage is TRBV5-8 and J usage is TRBJ2-1; no firm D call. Trimming stripped 2 bases from V and 9 bases from J, with 15 bases between. This CDR3 has 14 amino acids. Per germline, CDR1 SGHTS and CDR2 YDEGEE.

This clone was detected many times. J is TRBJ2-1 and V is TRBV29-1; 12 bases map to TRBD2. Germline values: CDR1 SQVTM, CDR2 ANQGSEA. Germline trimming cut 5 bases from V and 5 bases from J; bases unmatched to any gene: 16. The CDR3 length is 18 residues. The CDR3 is CSVRPRGTSGPGNNEQFF. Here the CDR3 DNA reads TGCAGCGTTAGGCCCAGGGGGACTAGCGGGCCTGGAAACAATGAGCAGTTCTTC.

The CDR3 loop reads CASSLRGGASQPQHF. DNA of the CDR3: TGTGCCAGCAGCTTGAGGGGGGGGGCATCGCAGCCCCAGCATTTT. The chain combines TRBV5-6 with TRBJ1-5, with D maybe TRBD1 (6 bases). CDR1 and CDR2 (germline): SGHDT, YYEEEE. The CDR3 has 15 amino acids. V lost 1 base and J 7 bases, leaving 15 bases between the germline ends.

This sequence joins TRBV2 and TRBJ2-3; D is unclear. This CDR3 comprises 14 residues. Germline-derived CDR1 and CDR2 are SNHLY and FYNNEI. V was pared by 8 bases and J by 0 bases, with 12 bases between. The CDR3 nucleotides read TGTGCCAGCCTGAGGTCTCAAAGCACAGATACGCAGTATTTT. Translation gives CASLRSQSTDTQYF.

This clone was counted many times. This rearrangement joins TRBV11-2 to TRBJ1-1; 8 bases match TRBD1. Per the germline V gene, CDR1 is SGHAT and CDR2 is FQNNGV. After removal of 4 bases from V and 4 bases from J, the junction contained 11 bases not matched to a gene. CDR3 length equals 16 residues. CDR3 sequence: CASSSSAGTGPTEAFF. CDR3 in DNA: TGTGCCAGCAGCTCCTCAGCCGGGACAGGACCCACTGAAGCTTTCTTT.

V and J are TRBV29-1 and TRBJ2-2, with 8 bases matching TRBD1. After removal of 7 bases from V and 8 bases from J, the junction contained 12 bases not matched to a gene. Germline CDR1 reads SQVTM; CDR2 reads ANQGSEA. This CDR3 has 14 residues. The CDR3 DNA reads TGCAGCGCTACAAAGGACAGGGCCGGTGGGGAGCTGTTTTTT. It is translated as CSATKDRAGGELFF.

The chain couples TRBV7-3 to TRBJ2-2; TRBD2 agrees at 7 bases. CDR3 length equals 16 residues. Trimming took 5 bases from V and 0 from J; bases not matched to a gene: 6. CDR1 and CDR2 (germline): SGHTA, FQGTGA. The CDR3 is CASSPVAGSNTGELFF. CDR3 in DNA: TGTGCCAGCAGCCCCGTAGCGGGTTCGAACACCGGGGAGCTGTTTTTT. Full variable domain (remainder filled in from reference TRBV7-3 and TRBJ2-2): GAGVSQTPSNKVTEKGKYVELRCDPISGHTALYWYRQSLGQGPEFLIYFQGTGAADDSGLPNDRFFAVRPEGSVSTLKIQRTERGDSAVYLCASSPVAGSNTGELFFGEGSRLTVL.

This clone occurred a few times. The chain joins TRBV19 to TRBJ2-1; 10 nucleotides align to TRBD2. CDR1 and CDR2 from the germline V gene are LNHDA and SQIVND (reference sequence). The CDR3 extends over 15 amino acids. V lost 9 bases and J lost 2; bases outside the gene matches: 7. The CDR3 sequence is CASQKGLATYNEQFF. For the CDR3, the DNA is TGTGCCAGCCAAAAGGGACTAGCGACCTACAATGAGCAGTTCTTC.

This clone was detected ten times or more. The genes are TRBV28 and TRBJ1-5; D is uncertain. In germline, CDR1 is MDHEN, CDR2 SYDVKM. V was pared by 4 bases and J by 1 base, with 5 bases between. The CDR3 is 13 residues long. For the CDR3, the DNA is TGTGCCAGCAGTTCGAGCAGCAATCAGCCCCAGCATTTT. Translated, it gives CASSSSSNQPQHF.

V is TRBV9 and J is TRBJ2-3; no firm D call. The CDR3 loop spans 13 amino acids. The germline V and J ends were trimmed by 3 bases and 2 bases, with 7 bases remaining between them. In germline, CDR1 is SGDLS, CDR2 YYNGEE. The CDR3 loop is CASSAHHTDTQYF. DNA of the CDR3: TGTGCCAGCAGCGCCCACCACACAGATACGCAGTATTTT.

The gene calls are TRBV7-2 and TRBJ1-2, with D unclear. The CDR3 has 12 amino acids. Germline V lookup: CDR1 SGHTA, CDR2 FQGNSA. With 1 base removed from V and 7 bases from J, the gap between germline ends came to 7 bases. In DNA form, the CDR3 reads TGTGCCAGCAGCTTAGGGGTTTCTGGCTACACCTTC. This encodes CASSLGVSGYTF.

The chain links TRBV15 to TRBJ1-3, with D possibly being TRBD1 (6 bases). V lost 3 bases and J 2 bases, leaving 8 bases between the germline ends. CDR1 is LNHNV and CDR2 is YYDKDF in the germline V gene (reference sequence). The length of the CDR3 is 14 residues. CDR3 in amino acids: CATSSTGTGNTIYF. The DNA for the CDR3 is TGTGCCACCAGCAGTACAGGGACTGGAAACACCATATATTTT. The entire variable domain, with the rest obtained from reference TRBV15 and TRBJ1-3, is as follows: DAMVIQNPRYQVTQFGKPVTLSCSQTLNHNVMYWYQQKSSQAPKLLFHYYDKDFNNEADTPDNFQSRRPNTSFCFLDIRSPGLGDTAMYLCATSSTGTGNTIYFGEGSWLTVV.

CDR3 DNA sequence: TGTGCCAGTAGTGAGGGTCGCTACGGCTACACCTTC. As protein: CASSEGRYGYTF. The gene calls are TRBV19 and TRBJ1-2; D not certain. Trimming shortened V by 5 bases and J by 8 bases, and 12 bases separated the two germline ends. Looked up from germline, CDR1 is LNHDA and CDR2 is SQIVND (reference sequence). The CDR3 covers 12 residues.

Written as DNA, the CDR3 is TGTGCCACCACCCGGGACATAAATCAGCCCCAGCATTTT. Amino acid sequence: CATTRDINQPQHF. The chain employs TRBV10-3 and TRBJ1-5; tentatively, D is TRBD1 (6 bases). Germline V CDR1 and CDR2: ENHRY, SYGVKD. This CDR3 spans 13 amino acids. V dropped 10 bases and J dropped 4 bases, with 14 bases sitting between them.

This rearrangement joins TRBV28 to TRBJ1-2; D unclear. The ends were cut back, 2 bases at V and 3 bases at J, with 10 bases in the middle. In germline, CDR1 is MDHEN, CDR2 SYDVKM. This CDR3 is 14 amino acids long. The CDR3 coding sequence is TGTGCCAGCAGTTTACCACACAACGACTATGGCTACACCTTC. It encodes CASSLPHNDYGYTF.

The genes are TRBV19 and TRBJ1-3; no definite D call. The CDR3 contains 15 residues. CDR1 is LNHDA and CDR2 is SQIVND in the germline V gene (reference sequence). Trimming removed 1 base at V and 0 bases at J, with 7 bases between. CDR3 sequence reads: CASSIVTSSGNTIYF. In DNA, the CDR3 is TGTGCCAGTAGTATAGTGACAAGCTCTGGAAACACCATATATTTT.

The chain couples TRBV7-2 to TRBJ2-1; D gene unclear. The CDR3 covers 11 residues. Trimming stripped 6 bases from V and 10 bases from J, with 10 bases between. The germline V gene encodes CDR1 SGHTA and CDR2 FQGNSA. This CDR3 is CASSLTREQFF. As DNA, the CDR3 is TGTGCCAGCAGTCTGACGAGGGAGCAGTTCTTC.

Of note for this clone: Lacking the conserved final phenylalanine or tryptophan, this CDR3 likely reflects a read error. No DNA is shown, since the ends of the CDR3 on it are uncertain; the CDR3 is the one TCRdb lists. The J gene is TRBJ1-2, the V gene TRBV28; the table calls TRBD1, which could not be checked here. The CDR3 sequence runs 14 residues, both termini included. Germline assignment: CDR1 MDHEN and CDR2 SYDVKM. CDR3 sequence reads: CASSPTGTGRKGDV.